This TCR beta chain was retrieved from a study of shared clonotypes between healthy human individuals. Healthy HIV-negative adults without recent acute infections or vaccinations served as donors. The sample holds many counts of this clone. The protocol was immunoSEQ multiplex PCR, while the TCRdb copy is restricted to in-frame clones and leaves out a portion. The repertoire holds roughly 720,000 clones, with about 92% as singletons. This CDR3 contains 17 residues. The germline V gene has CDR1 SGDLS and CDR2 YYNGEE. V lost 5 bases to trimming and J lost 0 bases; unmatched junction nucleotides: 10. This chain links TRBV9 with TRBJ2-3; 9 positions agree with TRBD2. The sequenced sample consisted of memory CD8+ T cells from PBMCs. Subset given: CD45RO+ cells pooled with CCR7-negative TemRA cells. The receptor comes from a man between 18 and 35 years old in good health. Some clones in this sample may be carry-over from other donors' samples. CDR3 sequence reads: CASSDQREAVSTDTQYF. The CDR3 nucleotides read TGTGCCAGCAGTGACCAGCGGGAGGCAGTGAGCACAGATACGCAGTATTTT.